The entry below describes one T cell receptor beta chain. From its re-call of the 5' RACE reads, TCRdb lists each CDR3 protein once, without DNA. The data show 350,000 to 550,000 distinct CDR3 sequences, and the top ten clones hold more than 2%. This entry belongs to a study of monozygotic twins with inflammatory bowel disease. Specimen: blood. The receptor's source is a human donor with ulcerative colitis or Crohn's disease, or a healthy co-twin of an affected twin (not recorded which).

CDR3: CSVGEKETQYF. The chain recombines TRBV29-1 with TRBJ2-5; the D gene TCRdb calls, TRBD1, cannot be checked with no DNA. Germline loops: CDR1 SQVTM, CDR2 ANQGSEA. This CDR3 spans 11 amino acids.